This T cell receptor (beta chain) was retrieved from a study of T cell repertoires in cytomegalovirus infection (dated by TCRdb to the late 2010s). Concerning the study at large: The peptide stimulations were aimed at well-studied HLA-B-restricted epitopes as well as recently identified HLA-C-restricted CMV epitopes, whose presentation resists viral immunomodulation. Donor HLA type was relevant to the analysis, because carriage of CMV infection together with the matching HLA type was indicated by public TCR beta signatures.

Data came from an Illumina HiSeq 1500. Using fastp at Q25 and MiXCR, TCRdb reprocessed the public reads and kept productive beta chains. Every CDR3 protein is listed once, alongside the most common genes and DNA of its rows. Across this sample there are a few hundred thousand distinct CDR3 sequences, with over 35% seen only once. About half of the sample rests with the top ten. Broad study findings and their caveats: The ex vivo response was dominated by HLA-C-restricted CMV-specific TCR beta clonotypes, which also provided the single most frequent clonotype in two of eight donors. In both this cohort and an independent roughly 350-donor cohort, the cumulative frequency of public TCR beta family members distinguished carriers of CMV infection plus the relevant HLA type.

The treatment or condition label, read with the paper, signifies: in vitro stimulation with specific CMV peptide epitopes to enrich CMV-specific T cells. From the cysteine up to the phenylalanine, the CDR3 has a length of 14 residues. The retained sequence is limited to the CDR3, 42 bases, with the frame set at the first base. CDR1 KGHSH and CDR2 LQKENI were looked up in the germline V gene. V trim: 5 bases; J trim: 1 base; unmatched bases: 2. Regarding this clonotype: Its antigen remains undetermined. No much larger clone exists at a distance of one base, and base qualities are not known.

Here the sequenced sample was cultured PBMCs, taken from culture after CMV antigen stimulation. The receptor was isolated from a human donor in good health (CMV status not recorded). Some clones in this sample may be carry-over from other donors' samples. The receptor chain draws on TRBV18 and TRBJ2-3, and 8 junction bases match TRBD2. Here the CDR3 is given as CASSMTSGTDTQYF. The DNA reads TGTGCCAGCTCAATGACTAGCGGCACAGATACGCAGTATTTT.